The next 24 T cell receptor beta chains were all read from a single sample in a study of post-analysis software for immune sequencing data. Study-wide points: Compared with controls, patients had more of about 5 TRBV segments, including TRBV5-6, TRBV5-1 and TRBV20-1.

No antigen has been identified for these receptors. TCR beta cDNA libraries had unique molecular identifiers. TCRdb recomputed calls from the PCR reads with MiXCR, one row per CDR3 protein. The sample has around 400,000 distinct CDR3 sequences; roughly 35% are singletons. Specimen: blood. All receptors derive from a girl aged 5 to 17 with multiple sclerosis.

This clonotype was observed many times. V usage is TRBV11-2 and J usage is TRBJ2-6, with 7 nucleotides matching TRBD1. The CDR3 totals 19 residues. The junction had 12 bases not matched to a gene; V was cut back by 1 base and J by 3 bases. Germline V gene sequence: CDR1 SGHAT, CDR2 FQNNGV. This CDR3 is CASSLAPRKGADGANVLTF. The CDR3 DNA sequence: TGTGCCAGCAGCTTAGCCCCCCGAAAGGGGGCTGATGGGGCCAACGTCCTGACTTTC.

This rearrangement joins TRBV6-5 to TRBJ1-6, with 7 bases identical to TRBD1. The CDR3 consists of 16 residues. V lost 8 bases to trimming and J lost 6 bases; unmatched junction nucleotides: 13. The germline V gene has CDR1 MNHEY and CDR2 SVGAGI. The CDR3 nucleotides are TGTGCCAGCCGGGACCGGGTGGGACAGCTTAATTCACCCCTCCACTTT. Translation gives CASRDRVGQLNSPLHF.

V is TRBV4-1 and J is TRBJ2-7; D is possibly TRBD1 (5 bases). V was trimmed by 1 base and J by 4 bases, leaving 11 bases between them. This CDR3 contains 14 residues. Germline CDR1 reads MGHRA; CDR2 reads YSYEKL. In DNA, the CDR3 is TGCGCCAGCAGCCAAGTTCAGACAGTTTACGAGCAGTACTTC. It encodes CASSQVQTVYEQYF.

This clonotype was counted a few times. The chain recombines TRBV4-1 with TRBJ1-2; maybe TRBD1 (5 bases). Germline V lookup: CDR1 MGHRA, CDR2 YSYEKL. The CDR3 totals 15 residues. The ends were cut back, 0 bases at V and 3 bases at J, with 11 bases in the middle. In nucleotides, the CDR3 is TGCGCCAGCAGCCAAGATCAGAGAGGGGACTATGGCTACACCTTC. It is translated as CASSQDQRGDYGYTF.

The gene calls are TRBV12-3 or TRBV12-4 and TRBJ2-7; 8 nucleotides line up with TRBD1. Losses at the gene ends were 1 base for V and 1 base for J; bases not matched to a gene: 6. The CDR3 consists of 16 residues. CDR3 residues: CASSLGQGAASYEQYF. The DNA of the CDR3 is TGTGCCAGCAGTTTAGGGCAGGGGGCTGCATCCTACGAGCAGTACTTC.

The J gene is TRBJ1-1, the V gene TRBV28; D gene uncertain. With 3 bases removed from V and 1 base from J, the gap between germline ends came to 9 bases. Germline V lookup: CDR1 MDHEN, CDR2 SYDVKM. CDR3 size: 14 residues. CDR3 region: CASSFLRRNTEAFF. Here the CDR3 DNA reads TGTGCCAGCAGTTTCCTACGGAGGAACACTGAAGCTTTCTTT.

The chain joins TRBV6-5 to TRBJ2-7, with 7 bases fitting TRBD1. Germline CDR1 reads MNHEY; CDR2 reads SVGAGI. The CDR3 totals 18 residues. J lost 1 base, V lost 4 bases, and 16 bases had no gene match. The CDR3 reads CASSWGPGQASKSYEQYF. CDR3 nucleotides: TGTGCCAGCAGTTGGGGCCCCGGACAGGCCTCAAAATCCTACGAGCAGTACTTC.

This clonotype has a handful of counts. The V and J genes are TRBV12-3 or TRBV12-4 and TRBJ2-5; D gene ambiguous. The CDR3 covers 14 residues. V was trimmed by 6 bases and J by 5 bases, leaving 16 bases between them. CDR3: CASRPAGLTETQYF. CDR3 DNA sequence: TGTGCCAGCAGACCAGCCGGGTTAACCGAGACCCAGTACTTC.

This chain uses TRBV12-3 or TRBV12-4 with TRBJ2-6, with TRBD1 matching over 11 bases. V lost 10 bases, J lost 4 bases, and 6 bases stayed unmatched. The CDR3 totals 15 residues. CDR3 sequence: CANRDRGAGANVLTF. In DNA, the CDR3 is TGTGCCAACAGGGACAGGGGGGCCGGGGCCAACGTCCTGACTTTC.

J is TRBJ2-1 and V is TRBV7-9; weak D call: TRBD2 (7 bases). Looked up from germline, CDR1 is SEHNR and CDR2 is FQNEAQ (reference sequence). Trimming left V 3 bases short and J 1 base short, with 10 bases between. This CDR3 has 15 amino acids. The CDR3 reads CASSLRGPSYNEQFF. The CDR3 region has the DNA TGTGCCAGCAGCTTGCGGGGGCCATCCTACAATGAGCAGTTCTTC.

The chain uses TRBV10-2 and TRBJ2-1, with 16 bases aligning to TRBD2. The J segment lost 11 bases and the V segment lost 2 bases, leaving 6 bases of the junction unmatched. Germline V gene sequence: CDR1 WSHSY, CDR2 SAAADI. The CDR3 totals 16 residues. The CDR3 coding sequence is TGCGCCAGCAGTGAGGGGGGACTAGCGGGGGGGCACAAGCAGTTCTTC. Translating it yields CASSEGGLAGGHKQFF.

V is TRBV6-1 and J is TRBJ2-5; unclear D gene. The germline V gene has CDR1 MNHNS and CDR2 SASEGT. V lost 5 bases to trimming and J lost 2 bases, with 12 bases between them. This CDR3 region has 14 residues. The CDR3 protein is CASSPRKLQETQYF. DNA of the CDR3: TGTGCCAGCAGTCCGCGGAAGCTACAAGAGACCCAGTACTTC.

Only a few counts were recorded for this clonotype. For the CDR3, the DNA is TGTGCCAGCAGCTTGTACGGGGTCCAAGAGACCCAGTACTTC. Translation gives CASSLYGVQETQYF. The V and J genes are TRBV5-5 and TRBJ2-5; a weak D match, TRBD2 (5 bases). V was clipped by 1 base and J by 1 base, with 8 bases between them. The CDR3 sequence is 14 residues long. Germline values: CDR1 SGHKS, CDR2 YYEKEE (reference sequence).

CDR3 in amino acids: CASSLMMGGTTDTQYF. The CDR3 DNA reads TGTGCCAGCAGCTTAATGATGGGGGGCACAACAGATACGCAGTATTTT. The rearrangement joins TRBV7-3 to TRBJ2-3; perhaps D is TRBD1 or TRBD2 (6 bases each). Deletions cut 1 base from V and 3 bases from J, with 14 bases between. Germline lookup yields CDR1 SGHTA and CDR2 FQGTGA. The CDR3 consists of 16 residues.

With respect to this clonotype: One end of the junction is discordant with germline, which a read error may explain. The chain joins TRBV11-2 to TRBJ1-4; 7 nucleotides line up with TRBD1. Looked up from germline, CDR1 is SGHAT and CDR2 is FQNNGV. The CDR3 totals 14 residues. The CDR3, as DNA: TGTGCCAGCAGCTCGGGACAGTCCGGTGAAAAACGGTTTTTT. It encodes CASSSGQSGEKRFF.

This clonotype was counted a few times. The CDR3 loop reads CASSHAGVTEAFF. As DNA, the CDR3 is TGCGCCAGCAGCCACGCAGGGGTAACTGAAGCTTTCTTT. V is TRBV4-1 and J is TRBJ1-1; D might be TRBD1 (6 bases). CDR3 length equals 13 residues. Per the germline V gene, CDR1 is MGHRA and CDR2 is YSYEKL. Trimming took off 3 bases at V and 5 bases at J, with 10 bases between the two ends.

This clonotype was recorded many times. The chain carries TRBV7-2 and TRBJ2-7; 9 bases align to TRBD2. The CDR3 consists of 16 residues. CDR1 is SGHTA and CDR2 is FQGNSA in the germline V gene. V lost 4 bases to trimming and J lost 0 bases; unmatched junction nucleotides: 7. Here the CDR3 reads CASSSSAGGSSYEQYF. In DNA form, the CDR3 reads TGTGCCAGCAGCTCTAGTGCGGGGGGGAGCTCCTACGAGCAGTACTTC.

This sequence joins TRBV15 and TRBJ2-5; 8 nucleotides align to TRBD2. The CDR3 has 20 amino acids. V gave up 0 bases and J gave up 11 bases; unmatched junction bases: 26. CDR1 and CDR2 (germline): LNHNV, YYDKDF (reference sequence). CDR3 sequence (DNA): TGTGCCACCAGCAGAGACACGTACATTCTGCGGGAGGCCAACAACAATGAGCAGTACTTC. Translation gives CATSRDTYILREANNNEQYF. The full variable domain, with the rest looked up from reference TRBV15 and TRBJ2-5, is DAMVIQNPRYQVTQFGKPVTLSCSQTLNHNVMYWYQQKSSQAPKLLFHYYDKDFNNEADTPDNFQSRRPNTSFCFLDIRSPGLGDTAMYLCATSRDTYILREANNNEQYFGPGTRLLVL.

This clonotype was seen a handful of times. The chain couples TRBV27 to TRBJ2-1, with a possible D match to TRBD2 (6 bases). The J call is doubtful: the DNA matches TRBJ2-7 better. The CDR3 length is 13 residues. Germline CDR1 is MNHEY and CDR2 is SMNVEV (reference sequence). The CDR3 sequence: CASSYGTGGEQYF. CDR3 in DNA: TGTGCCAGCAGTTACGGGACCGGGGGCGAGCAGTACTTC.

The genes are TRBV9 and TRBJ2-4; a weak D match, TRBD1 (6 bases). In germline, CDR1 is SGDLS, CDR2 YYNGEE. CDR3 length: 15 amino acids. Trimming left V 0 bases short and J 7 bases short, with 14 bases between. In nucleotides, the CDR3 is TGTGCCAGCAGCGTAGAAACAGGGTATGGTAACATTCAGTACTTC. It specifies CASSVETGYGNIQYF.

The CDR3 coding sequence is TGTGCCAGCAGCCAAGGGCGTCGGCGAGACAATGAGCAGTTCTTC. Its protein is CASSQGRRRDNEQFF. The chain uses TRBV3-1 and TRBJ2-1, with D hard to call. The CDR3 is 15 amino acids. CDR1 is LGHDT, CDR2 YNNKEL, per germline (reference sequence). V dropped 1 base and J dropped 5 bases, with 12 bases sitting between them.

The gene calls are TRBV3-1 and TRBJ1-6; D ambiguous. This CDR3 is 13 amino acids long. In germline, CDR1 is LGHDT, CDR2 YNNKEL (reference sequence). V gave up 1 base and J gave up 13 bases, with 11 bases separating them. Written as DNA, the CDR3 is TGTGCCAGCAGCCAAGGCCCAGCCTTCCCCCTCCACTTT. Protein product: CASSQGPAFPLHF.

CDR3 residues: CASSQDRASEQYF. In nucleotides, the CDR3 is TGTGCCAGCAGCCAAGATCGGGCCAGCGAGCAGTACTTC. The chain couples TRBV3-1 to TRBJ2-5; D not resolved. TRBJ2-7 explains the end of the DNA better; the J call may be wrong. The CDR3 extends over 13 amino acids. From germline, CDR1 is LGHDT and CDR2 YNNKEL (reference sequence).

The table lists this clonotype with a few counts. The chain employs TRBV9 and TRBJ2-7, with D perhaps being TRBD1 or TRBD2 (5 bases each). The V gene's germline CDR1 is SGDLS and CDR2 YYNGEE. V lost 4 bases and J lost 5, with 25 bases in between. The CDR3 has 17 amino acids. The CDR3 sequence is CASSTILMAGRDDEQYF. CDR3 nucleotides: TGTGCCAGCAGCACTATTCTAATGGCTGGCAGGGACGACGAGCAGTACTTC.